A selection of T cell receptor beta chains follows, all from one sample in a study of shared clonotypes between healthy human individuals. Using immunoSEQ multiplex PCR, the repertoire was profiled, and TCRdb retains in-frame clones only, with some absent. The sample yields approximately 500,000 clones, almost 97% seen once. Sequencing input: naive CD4+ T cells sorted from blood. Receptor source: a woman under 40 in good health. Both conserved end residues are part of each CDR3. Fields, in order: D gene, V gene, J gene, clone size, CDR3 DNA, CDR3 protein. The D gene is left open where the match is weak. Clone size is stated in some rows and not others, as once, few, many or a class when expanded.

>NA|TRBV2|TRBJ2-7|NA
TGTGCCAGCAGTGAAAGTCCCTACGAGCAGTACTTC
CASSESPYEQYF
>TRBD1|TRBV6-1|TRBJ2-5|NA
TGTGCCAGCAGCCTCCTCCGGGACAGGAAGGAGACCCAGTACTTC
CASSLLRDRKETQYF
>TRBD2|TRBV7-9|TRBJ2-1|NA
TGTGCCAGCAGCTTGGGACTAGCGGCCAATGAGCAGTTCTTC
CASSLGLAANEQFF
>NA|TRBV19|TRBJ1-5|NA
TGTGCCAGTAGTATAAAGGACGGGAGGGAGCAGCCCCAGCATTTT
CASSIKDGREQPQHF
>NA|TRBV14|TRBJ2-1|NA
TGTGCCAGCAGCCTCCTCGGCAGCTACAATGAGCAGTTCTTC
CASSLLGSYNEQFF
>NA|TRBV6-6|TRBJ2-7|NA
TGTGCCAGCAGTTACGAGGGTAGGGGAGTCCGCCACGAGCAGTACTTC
CASSYEGRGVRHEQYF
>NA|TRBV5-1|TRBJ2-6|NA
TGCGCCAGCAGCCCAGACGTCCCTGGGGCCAACGTCCTGACTTTC
CASSPDVPGANVLTF
>NA|TRBV20-1|TRBJ2-5|NA
TGCAGTGCTAGCCCTGGAGAGACCCAGTACTTC
CSASPGETQYF
>TRBD1|TRBV19|TRBJ2-7|NA
TGTGCCAGTAGTCCACAGGGGGGCTTTACCTACGAGCAGTACTTC
CASSPQGGFTYEQYF
>TRBD1|TRBV2|TRBJ1-2|once
TGTGCCAGCAGCGCGACAGGGTCGGGGGTTGGCTACACCTTC
CASSATGSGVGYTF
>NA|TRBV28|TRBJ2-3|NA
TGTGCCAGCAGTCCGGCCTGGATTAGCACAGATACGCAGTATTTT
CASSPAWISTDTQYF
>TRBD2|TRBV19|TRBJ2-7|NA
TGTGCCAGTAGTAATGGACTAGCGGGATGGGAGCAGTACTTC
CASSNGLAGWEQYF
>NA|TRBV28|TRBJ2-3|NA
TGTGCCAGCAGTTTCGCGGGGGCGAATATTTGGACAGATACGCAGTATTTT
CASSFAGANIWTDTQYF
>NA|TRBV5-6|TRBJ2-7|NA
TGTGCCAGCAGCTTAGTTGTAGGCGAGCAGTACTTC
CASSLVVGEQYF
>NA|TRBV2|TRBJ2-7|once
TGTGCCAGCAGGGTAACTAAGACAGGCGACTACGAGCAGTACTTC
CASRVTKTGDYEQYF
>NA|TRBV27|TRBJ1-1|NA
TGTGCCAGCAGTTTGGCACCCGTAAGGGCTGAAGCTTTCTTT
CASSLAPVRAEAFF
>NA|TRBV5-1|TRBJ2-3|NA
TGCGCCAGCAGCTTGGATGGGAGGTCGGGAGATACGCAGTATTTT
CASSLDGRSGDTQYF
>NA|TRBV28|TRBJ1-3|NA
TGTGCCAGCAGTCCCCCCCGATGGTCCGACGGAAACACCATATATTTT
CASSPPRWSDGNTIYF
>NA|TRBV5-8|TRBJ2-1|NA
TGTGCCAGCAGCTTGGGACTCATAACCCACAATGAGCAGTTCTTC
CASSLGLITHNEQFF
>TRBD1|TRBV19|TRBJ2-7|NA
TGTGCCAGTAGTTCCCTGCCAGGGGGCGAGCAGTACTTC
CASSSLPGGEQYF
>TRBD2|TRBV7-8|TRBJ2-3|NA
TGTGCCAGCAGCTTAGGGACTAGCGGGAGCACAGATACGCAGTATTTT
CASSLGTSGSTDTQYF
>NA|TRBV28|TRBJ2-5|NA
TGTGCCAGCCGCAAGAGCGCGGAAGAGACCCAGTACTTC
CASRKSAEETQYF
>NA|TRBV18|TRBJ1-1|NA
TGTGCCAGCTCACCCTCCGCGAACACTGAAGCTTTCTTT
CASSPSANTEAFF
>TRBD2|TRBV5-1|TRBJ2-2|NA
TGCGCCAGCAGCTTGGCGGGAGGGGACACCGGGGAGCTGTTTTTT
CASSLAGGDTGELFF
>TRBD1|TRBV27|TRBJ1-5|NA
TGTGCCAGCGGTCAGGGGGCGCGGCAGCCCCAGCATTTT
CASGQGARQPQHF
>NA|TRBV11-2|TRBJ2-5|NA
TGTGCCAGCAGCTCCCTTAGGCTAGCTAATTCCGCGTGGGGGACCCAGTACTTC
CASSSLRLANSAWGTQYF
>NA|TRBV2|TRBJ2-1|NA
TGTGCCAGCAGTGGTTTCAATGAGCAGTTCTTC
CASSGFNEQFF
>TRBD1|TRBV30|TRBJ1-5|NA
TGTGCCTGGAGTGTTGGAGGGGGCTATCAGCCCCAGCATTTT
CAWSVGGGYQPQHF
>TRBD2|TRBV18|TRBJ2-3|NA
TGTGCCAGCTCACCGGGAGGGGCAGATACGCAGTATTTT
CASSPGGADTQYF
>NA|TRBV30|TRBJ2-4|NA
TGTGCCTGGCAGCCGGGGACGTGGGCCAAAAACATTCAGTACTTC
CAWQPGTWAKNIQYF
>TRBD2|TRBV9|TRBJ2-7|NA
TGTGCCAGCAGCGTAGGGGTCGCGGGAGGGCCAAAAAAGGAGCAGTACTTC
CASSVGVAGGPKKEQYF
>NA|TRBV19|TRBJ2-7|NA
TGTGCCAGTAGCAGGGGTACCGAGCAGTACTTC
CASSRGTEQYF
>TRBD1|TRBV6-6|TRBJ1-5|NA
TGTGCCAGCAGTCCACAGGGGCAGATCAATCAGCCCCAGCATTTT
CASSPQGQINQPQHF
>TRBD2|TRBV11-2|TRBJ2-7|NA
TGTGCCAGCAGACTAGCGGGAGTTTTCGAGCAGTACTTC
CASRLAGVFEQYF
>TRBD2|TRBV4-1|TRBJ2-3|NA
TGCGCCAGCAGCCAAGGCGGGGGAGCAGATACGCAGTATTTT
CASSQGGGADTQYF
>NA|TRBV28|TRBJ2-7|once
TGTGCCAGCAGTTTAGCGGCCGGATCCTACGAGCAGTACTTC
CASSLAAGSYEQYF
>NA|TRBV2|TRBJ2-7|NA
TGTGCCAGCAACCAGCAGGGATCCGAGCAGTACTTC
CASNQQGSEQYF
>TRBD2|TRBV28|TRBJ2-7|NA
TGTGCCAGCAGTTCCGGAGTGGTAGCGGGAACCTACGAGCAGTACTTC
CASSSGVVAGTYEQYF
>TRBD2|TRBV6-5|TRBJ2-1|NA
TGTGCCAGCGGCGGACTAGCGGGGGAAATCAATGAGCAGTTCTTC
CASGGLAGEINEQFF
>NA|TRBV9|TRBJ1-1|NA
TGTGCCAGCAGCGTAGTGTCAGCTGGGGCTGAAGCTTTCTTT
CASSVVSAGAEAFF
>NA|TRBV6-1|TRBJ1-4|NA
TGTGCCAGCAGTGAAGAGGGACGGAGAAATGAAAAACTGTTTTTT
CASSEEGRRNEKLFF
>NA|TRBV18|TRBJ1-2|few
TGTGCCAGCTCACCGGGGGAAGACTATGGCTACACCTTC
CASSPGEDYGYTF
>NA|TRBV27|TRBJ1-4|NA
TGTGCCAGCAGACCCCAACAGGCAACTAATGAAAAACTGTTTTTT
CASRPQQATNEKLFF
>TRBD1|TRBV5-1|TRBJ1-1|NA
TGCGCCAGCAGCGGAGGACAGGGGGCTGAAGCTTTCTTT
CASSGGQGAEAFF
>TRBD1|TRBV18|TRBJ1-1|NA
TGTGCCAGCTCGCCACTGGGGGACAGAGTGAACACTGAAGCTTTCTTT
CASSPLGDRVNTEAFF
>NA|TRBV6-5|TRBJ1-2|NA
TGTGCCAGCATGAGAGAGGGCGGTGGCTACACCTTC
CASMREGGGYTF
>NA|TRBV30|TRBJ2-3|NA
TGTGCCTCAGGGTATGGGACAGATACGCAGTATTTT
CASGYGTDTQYF
>NA|TRBV18|TRBJ2-3|few
TGTGCCAGCTCACCCTCGGGGGATACGCAGTATTTT
CASSPSGDTQYF
>NA|TRBV19|TRBJ2-3|NA
TGTGCCAGTAGTATGCTGGGGGCGCGATTAGATACGCAGTATTTT
CASSMLGARLDTQYF
>NA|TRBV4-1|TRBJ1-2|NA
TGCGCCAGCAGCCAAGTAACACGTAACTATGGCTACACCTTC
CASSQVTRNYGYTF
>TRBD2|TRBV6-4|TRBJ2-4|NA
TGTGCCAGCAGTGACTCTGCGGGAGGACCAAACATTCAGTACTTC
CASSDSAGGPNIQYF
>NA|TRBV19|TRBJ2-1|NA
TGTGCCAGTAGTATAGCCCGGGTGGGGGGTGAGCAGTTCTTC
CASSIARVGGEQFF